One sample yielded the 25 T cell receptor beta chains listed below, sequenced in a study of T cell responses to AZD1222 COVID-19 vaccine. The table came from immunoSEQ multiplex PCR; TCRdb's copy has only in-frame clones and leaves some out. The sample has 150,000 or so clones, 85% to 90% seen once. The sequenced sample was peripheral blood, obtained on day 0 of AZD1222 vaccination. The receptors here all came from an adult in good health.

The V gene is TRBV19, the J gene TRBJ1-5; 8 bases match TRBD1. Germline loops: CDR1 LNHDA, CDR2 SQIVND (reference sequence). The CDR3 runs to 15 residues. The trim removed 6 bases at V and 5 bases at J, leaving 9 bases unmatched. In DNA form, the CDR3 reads TGTGCCAGTAGCAATCAGGACAGGGAGTATCAGCCCCAGCATTTT. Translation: CASSNQDREYQPQHF.

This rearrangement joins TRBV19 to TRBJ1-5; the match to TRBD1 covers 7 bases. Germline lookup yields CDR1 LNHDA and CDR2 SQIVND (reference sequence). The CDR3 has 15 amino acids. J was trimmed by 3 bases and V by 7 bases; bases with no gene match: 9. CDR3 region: CASNLDRSPNQPQHF. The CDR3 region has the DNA TGTGCCAGTAACCTGGACAGGTCCCCCAATCAGCCCCAGCATTTT.

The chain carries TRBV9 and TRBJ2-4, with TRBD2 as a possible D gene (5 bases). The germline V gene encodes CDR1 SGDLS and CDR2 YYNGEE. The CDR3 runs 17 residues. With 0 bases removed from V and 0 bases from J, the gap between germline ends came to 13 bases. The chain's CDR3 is CASSVGGVNLAKNIQYF. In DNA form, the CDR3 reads TGTGCCAGCAGCGTAGGGGGAGTCAATCTAGCCAAAAACATTCAGTACTTC.

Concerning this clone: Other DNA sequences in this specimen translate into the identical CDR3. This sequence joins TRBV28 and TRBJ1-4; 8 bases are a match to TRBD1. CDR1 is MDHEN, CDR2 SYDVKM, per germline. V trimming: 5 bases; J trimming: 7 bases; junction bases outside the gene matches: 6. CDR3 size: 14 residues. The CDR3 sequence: CASSLTGGSEKLFF. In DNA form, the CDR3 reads TGTGCCAGCAGTCTCACAGGGGGTAGTGAAAAACTGTTTTTT.

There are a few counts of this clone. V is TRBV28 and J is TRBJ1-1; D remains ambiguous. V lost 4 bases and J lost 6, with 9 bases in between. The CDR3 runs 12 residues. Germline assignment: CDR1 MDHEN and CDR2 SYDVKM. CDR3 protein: CASSSIPPEAFF. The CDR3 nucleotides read TGTGCCAGCAGTTCAATACCCCCTGAAGCTTTCTTT.

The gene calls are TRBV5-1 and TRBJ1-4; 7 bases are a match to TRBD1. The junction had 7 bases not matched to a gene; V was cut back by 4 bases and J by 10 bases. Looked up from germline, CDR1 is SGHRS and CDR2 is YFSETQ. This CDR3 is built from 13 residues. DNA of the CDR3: TGCGCCAGCAGCCCGGAGGGGGCGGGAAAACTGTTTTTT. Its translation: CASSPEGAGKLFF.

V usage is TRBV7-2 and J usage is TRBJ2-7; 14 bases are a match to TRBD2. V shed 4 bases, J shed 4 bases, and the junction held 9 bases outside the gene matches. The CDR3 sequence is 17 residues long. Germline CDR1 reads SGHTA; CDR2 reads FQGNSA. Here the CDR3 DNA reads TGTGCCAGCAGCTCCGGGACTAGCGGGAGCGGTAGGTACGAGCAGTACTTC. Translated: CASSSGTSGSGRYEQYF.

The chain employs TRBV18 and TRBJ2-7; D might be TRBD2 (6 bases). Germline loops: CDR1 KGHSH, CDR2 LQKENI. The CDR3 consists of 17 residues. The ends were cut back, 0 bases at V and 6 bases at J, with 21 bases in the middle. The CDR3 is CASSPPYTGATRGEQYF. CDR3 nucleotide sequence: TGTGCCAGCTCACCACCCTATACGGGAGCCACCCGGGGCGAGCAGTACTTC.

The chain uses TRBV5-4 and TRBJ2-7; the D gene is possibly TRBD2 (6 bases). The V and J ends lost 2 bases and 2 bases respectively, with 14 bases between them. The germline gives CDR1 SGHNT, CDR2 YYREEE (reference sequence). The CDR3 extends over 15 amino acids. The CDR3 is CASSFGGVATYEQYF. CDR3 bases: TGTGCCAGCAGCTTCGGCGGGGTCGCTACCTACGAGCAGTACTTC.

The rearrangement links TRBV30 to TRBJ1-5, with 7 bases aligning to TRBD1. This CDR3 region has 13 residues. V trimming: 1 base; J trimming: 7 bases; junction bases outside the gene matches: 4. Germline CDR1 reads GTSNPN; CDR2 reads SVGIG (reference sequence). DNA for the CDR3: TGTGCCTGGAGTGACAGGGGTGGACAGCCCCAGCATTTT. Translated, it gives CAWSDRGGQPQHF.

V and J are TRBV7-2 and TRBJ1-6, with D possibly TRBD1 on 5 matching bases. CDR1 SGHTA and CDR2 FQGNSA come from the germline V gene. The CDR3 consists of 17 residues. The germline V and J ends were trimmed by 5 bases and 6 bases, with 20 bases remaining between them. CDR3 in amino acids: CASSQPTGTTSNSPLHF. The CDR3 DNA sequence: TGTGCCAGCAGCCAACCTACCGGGACTACCTCTAATTCACCCCTCCACTTT.

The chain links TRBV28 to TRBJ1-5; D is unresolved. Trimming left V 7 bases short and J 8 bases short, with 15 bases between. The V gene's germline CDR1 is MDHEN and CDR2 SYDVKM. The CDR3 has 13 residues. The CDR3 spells CASNGDGREPQHF. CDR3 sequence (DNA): TGTGCCAGCAACGGCGACGGCCGCGAGCCCCAGCATTTT.

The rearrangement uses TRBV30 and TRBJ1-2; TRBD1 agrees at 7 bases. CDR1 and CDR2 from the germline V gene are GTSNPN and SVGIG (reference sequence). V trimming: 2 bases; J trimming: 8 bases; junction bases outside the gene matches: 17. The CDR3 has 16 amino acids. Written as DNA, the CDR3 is TGTGCCTGGAGTCCCGGGACAGCGCTTGGGGGGACCGGCTACACCTTC. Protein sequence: CAWSPGTALGGTGYTF.

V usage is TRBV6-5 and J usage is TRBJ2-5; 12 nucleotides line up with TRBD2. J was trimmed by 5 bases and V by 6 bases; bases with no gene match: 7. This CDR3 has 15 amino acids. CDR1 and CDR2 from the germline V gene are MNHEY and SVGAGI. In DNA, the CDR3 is TGTGCCAGCAGAGCTAGCGGGGGGGCCCGGGAGACCCAGTACTTC. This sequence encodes CASRASGGARETQYF.

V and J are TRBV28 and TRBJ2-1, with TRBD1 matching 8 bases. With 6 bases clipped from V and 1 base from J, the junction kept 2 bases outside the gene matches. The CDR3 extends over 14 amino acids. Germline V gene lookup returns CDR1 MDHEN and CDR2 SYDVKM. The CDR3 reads CASRRDRSYNEQFF. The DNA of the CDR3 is TGTGCCAGCAGACGGGACAGGTCCTACAATGAGCAGTTCTTC. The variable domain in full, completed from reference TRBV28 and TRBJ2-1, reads DVKVTQSSRYLVKRTGEKVFLECVQDMDHENMFWYRQDPGLGLRLIYFSYDVKMKEKGDIPEGYSVSREKKERFSLILESASTNQTSMYLCASRRDRSYNEQFFGPGTRLTVL.

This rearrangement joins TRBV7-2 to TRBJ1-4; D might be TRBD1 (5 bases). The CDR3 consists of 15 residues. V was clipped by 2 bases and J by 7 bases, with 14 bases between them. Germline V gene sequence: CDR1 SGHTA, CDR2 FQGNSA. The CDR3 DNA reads TGTGCCAGCAGCTTAAAGGGAGTCGGGGGTGAAAAACTGTTTTTT. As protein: CASSLKGVGGEKLFF.

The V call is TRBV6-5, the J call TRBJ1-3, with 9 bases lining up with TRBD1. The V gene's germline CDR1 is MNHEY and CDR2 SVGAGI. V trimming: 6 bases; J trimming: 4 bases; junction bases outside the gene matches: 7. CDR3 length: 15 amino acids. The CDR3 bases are TGTGCCAGCAGCCCACAGGGGGCGAGGGGAAACACCATATATTTT. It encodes CASSPQGARGNTIYF.

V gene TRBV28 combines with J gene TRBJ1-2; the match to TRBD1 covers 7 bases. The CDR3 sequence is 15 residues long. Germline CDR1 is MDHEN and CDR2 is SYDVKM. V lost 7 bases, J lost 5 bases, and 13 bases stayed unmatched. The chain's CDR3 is CASTEGGRGMYGYTF. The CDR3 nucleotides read TGTGCCAGCACCGAAGGGGGCAGGGGGATGTATGGCTACACCTTC.

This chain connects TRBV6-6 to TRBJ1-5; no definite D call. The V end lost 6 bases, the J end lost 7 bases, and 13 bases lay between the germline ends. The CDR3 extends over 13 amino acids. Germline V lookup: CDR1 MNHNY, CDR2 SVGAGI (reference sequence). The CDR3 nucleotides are TGTGCCAGCAGCTTACGTGGTTACCAGCCCCAGCATTTT. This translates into CASSLRGYQPQHF.

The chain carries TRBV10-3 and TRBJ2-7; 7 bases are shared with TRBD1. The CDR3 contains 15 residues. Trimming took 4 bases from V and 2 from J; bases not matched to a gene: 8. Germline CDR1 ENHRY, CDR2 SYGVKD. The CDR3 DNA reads TGTGCCATCAGTGGCCCCGGGACAGATACCTACGAGCAGTACTTC. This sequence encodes CAISGPGTDTYEQYF.

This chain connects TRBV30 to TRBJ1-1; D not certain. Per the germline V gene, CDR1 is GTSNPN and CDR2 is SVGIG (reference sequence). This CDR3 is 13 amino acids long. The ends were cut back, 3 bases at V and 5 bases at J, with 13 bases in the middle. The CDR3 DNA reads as TGTGCCTGGAGCCGCTGGATCTCGACTGAAGCTTTCTTT. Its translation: CAWSRWISTEAFF.

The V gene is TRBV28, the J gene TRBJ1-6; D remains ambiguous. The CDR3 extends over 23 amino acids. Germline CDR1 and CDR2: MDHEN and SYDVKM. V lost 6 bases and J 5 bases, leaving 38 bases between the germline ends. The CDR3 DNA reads TGTGCCAGCAGCCCAGTAGGGCCGAACTTTGGAGATATTACCGACTCGGATAATTCACCCCTCCACTTT. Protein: CASSPVGPNFGDITDSDNSPLHF.

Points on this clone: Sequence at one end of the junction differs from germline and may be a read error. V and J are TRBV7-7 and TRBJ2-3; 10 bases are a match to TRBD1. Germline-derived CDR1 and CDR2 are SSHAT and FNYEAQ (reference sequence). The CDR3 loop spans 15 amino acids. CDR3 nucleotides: TGTGCTAGCAGCCAGACAGGGGGCGTTACAGATACGCAGTATTTT. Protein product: CASSQTGGVTDTQYF. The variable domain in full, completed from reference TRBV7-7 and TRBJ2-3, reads GAGVSQSPRYKVTKRGQDVTLRCDPISSHATLYWYQQALGQGPEFLTYFNYEAQPDKSGLPSDRFSAERPEGSISTLTIQRTEQRDSAMYRCASSQTGGVTDTQYFGPGTRLTVL.

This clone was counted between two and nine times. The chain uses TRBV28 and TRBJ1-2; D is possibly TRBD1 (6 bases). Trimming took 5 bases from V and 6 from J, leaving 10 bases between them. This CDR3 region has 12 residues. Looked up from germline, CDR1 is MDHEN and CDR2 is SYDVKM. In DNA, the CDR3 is TGTGCCAGCAGTAAACAGGGTAATGGCTACACCTTC. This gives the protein CASSKQGNGYTF.

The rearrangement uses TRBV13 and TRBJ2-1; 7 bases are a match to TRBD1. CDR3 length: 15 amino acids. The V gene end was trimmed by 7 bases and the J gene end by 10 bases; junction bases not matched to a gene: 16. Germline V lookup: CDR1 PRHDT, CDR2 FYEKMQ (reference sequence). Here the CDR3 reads CASKGIGGAFWEQFF. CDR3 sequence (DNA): TGTGCCAGCAAGGGGATAGGGGGCGCGTTCTGGGAGCAGTTCTTC. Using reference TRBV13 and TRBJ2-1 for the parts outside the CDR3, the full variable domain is AAGVIQSPRHLIKEKRETATLKCYPIPRHDTVYWYQQGPGQDPQFLISFYEKMQSDKGSIPDRFSAQQFSDYHSELNMSSLELGDSALYFCASKGIGGAFWEQFFGPGTRLTVL.